This T cell receptor (beta chain) emerged from a study of sequential checkpoint blockade in melanoma. Study in general: First-line arms were nivolumab then ipilimumab, or the reverse, randomized 1:1.

Sequencing was performed with immunoSEQ multiplex PCR; in TCRdb, only in-frame clones are kept and a portion is missing. The profile shows more than 7,000 clones, around 50% of them singletons. CDR3 length: 15 residues. With 7 bases removed from V and 1 base from J, the gap between germline ends came to 14 bases. Germline CDR1 is LNHDA and CDR2 is SQIVND (reference sequence). This clone has more than one count but fewer than ten. As for treatment: randomized to nivolumab then ipilimumab (arm A) or the reverse (arm B). The sample consisted of CD8+ T cells sorted from blood (inferred from file names), taken from a patient given nivolumab and ipilimumab in sequence. The TCR originated in a human donor with melanoma. The V gene is TRBV19, the J gene TRBJ1-5, with unresolved D. The CDR3 DNA reads TGTGCCAGTACCCCCCCTGGGCAGAGCAATCAGCCCCAGCATTTT. Translated, it gives CASTPPGQSNQPQHF.